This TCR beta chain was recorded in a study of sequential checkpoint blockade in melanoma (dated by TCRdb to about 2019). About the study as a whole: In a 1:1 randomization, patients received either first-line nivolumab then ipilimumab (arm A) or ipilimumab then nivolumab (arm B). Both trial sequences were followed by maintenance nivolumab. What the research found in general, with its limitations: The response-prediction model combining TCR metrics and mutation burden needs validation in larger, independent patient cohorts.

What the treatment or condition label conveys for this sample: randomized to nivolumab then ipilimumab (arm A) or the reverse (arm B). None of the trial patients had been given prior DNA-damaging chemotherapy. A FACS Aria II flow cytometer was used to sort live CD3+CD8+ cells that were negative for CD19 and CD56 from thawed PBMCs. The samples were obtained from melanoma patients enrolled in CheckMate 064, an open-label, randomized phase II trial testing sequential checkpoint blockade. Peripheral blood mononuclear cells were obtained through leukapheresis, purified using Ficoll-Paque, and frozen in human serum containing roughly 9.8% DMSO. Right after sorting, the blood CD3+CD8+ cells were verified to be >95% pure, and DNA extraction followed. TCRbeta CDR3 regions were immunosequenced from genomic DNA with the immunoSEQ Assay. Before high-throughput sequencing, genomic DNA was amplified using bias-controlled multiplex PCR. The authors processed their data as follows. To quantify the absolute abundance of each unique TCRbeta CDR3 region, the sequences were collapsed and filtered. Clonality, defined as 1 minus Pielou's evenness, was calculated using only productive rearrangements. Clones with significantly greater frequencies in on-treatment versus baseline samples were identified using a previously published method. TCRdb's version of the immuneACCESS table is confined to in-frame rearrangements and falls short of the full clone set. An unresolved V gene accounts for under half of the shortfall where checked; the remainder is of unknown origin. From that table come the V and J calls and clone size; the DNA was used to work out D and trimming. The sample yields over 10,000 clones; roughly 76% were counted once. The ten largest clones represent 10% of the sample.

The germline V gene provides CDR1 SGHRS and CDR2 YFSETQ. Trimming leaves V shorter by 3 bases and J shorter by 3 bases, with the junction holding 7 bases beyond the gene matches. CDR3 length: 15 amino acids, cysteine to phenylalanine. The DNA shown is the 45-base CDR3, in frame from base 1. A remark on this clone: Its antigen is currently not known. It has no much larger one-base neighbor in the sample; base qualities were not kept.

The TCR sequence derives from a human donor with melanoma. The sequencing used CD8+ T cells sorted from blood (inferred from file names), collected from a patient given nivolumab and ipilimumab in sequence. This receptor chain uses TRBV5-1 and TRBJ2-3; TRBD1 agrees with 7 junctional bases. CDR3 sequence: CASSWVAGGTDTQYF. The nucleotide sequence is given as TGCGCCAGCAGCTGGGTGGCAGGGGGAACAGATACGCAGTATTTT.